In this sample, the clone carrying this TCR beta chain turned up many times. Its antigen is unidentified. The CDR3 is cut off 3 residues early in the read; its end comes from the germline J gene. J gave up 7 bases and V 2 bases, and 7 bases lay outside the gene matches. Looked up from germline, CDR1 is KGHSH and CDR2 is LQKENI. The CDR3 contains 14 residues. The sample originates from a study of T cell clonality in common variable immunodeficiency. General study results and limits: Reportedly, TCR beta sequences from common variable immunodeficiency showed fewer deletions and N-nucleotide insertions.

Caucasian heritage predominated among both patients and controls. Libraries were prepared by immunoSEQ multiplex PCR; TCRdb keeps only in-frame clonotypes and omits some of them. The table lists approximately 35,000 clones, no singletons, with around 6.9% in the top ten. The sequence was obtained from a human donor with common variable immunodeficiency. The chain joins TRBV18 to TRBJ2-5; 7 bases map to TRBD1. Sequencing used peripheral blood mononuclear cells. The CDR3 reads CASSPGTAAGTQYF. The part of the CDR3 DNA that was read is TGTGCCAGCTCACCAGGGACAGCCGCGGGGACC.